Listed here is a single T cell receptor beta chain. Its antigen is unidentified. These data are taken from a study of OX40 agonist ivuxolimab in advanced cancers. At the level of the study: Every patient in dose escalation had hepatocellular carcinoma, melanoma, renal cell or head and neck cancer.

Using immunoSEQ multiplex PCR, the repertoire was profiled, and TCRdb retains in-frame clones only, with some absent. The sample consists of about 14,000 clones, about 90% of them appearing once. Study observations and caveats: Clonal expansion was seen in CD4+ and CD8+ blood T cells by week 6 at 0.1 to 3.0 mg/kg. CD8+ T cells were the subset that, on average, had more expanded clones than CD4+.

Germline V CDR1 and CDR2: MGHDK, SYGVNS. Trimming took off 3 bases at V and 5 bases at J, with 1 base between the two ends. CDR3 length: 10 amino acids. The V call is TRBV25-1, the J call TRBJ2-5; D is undetermined. Specimen: CD4+ or CD8+ T cells sorted from blood, collected in a trial of the OX40 agonist ivuxolimab. The sequence derives from an adult with an advanced solid tumor such as melanoma, head and neck, liver or kidney cancer. CDR3 sequence reads: CASSEETQYF. CDR3 nucleotide sequence: TGTGCCAGCAGTGAGGAGACCCAGTACTTC.